The 21 T cell receptor beta chains presented below share a single source sample, sequenced in a study of blood T cell repertoires in COVID-19. The protocol was immunoSEQ multiplex PCR, while the TCRdb copy is restricted to in-frame clones and leaves out a portion. The sample records roughly 200,000 clones, approximately 91% being singletons. What was sequenced was peripheral blood. These receptors originate from a middle-aged man with acute or convalescent COVID-19.

V and J are TRBV4-2 and TRBJ2-7; 7 nucleotides line up with TRBD1. The J segment lost 0 bases and the V segment lost 6 bases, leaving 5 bases of the junction unmatched. Germline V CDR1 and CDR2: LGHNA, YNFKEQ. This CDR3 region has 14 residues. This CDR3 is CASSPRGSSYEQYF. The CDR3 DNA is TGTGCCAGCAGTCCCAGGGGGAGCTCCTACGAGCAGTACTTC.

The V call is TRBV3-1 (or the pseudogene TRBV3-2), the J call TRBJ1-2, with D maybe TRBD1 (5 bases). Deletions cut 4 bases from V and 4 bases from J, with 16 bases between. Germline V CDR1 and CDR2: LGHDT, YNNKEL (reference sequence). The CDR3 is 15 residues long. CDR3 residues: CASSPGEGARYGYTF. DNA of the CDR3: TGTGCCAGCAGCCCGGGAGAAGGGGCGCGCTATGGCTACACCTTC.

V usage is TRBV2 and J usage is TRBJ1-1; 10 positions agree with TRBD1. Germline assignment: CDR1 SNHLY and CDR2 FYNNEI. With 7 bases clipped from V and 4 bases from J, the junction kept 9 bases outside the gene matches. The CDR3 is made up of 15 amino acids. In DNA form, the CDR3 reads TGTGCCAGCACCTTCCTGACAGGGGGCAGCACTGAAGCTTTCTTT. Its protein is CASTFLTGGSTEAFF.

The V call is TRBV6-5, the J call TRBJ1-1, with D possibly TRBD1 on 6 matching bases. The V gene's germline CDR1 is MNHEY and CDR2 SVGAGI. The CDR3 consists of 13 residues. V lost 6 bases, J lost 4 bases, and 12 bases lay in between. In nucleotides, the CDR3 is TGTGCCAGCAGGCCTGAAGGGGGCACTGAAGCTTTCTTT. Residues: CASRPEGGTEAFF.

This clone has a handful of counts. The V call is TRBV12-3 or TRBV12-4, the J call TRBJ1-1; the D is unclear. Trimming took 3 bases from V and 8 from J, leaving 4 bases between them. The CDR3 runs 10 residues. The CDR3 is CASSFREAFF. The CDR3 coding sequence is TGTGCCAGCAGTTTTAGAGAAGCTTTCTTT.

The rearrangement links TRBV7-9 to TRBJ1-1; the match to TRBD1 covers 8 bases. V lost 3 bases, J lost 11 bases, and 5 bases stayed unmatched. CDR3 length: 12 amino acids. The germline V gene has CDR1 SEHNR and CDR2 FQNEAQ (reference sequence). This CDR3 reads CASSFTGGSAFF. DNA of the CDR3: TGTGCCAGCAGCTTTACAGGGGGATCGGCTTTCTTT.

J is TRBJ1-6 and V is TRBV5-7; 8 bases agree with TRBD1. TRBV5-7 is reported as an ORF; its role is uncertain. The CDR3 is 18 amino acids. V was clipped by 5 bases and J by 10 bases; unmatched bases: 20. The CDR3 DNA sequence: TGTGCCAGCAGTTCTTCACTTTTGGACAGGGCGTTGGTATCACCCCTCCACTTT. This translates into CASSSSLLDRALVSPLHF.

V gene TRBV3-1 (or the pseudogene TRBV3-2) combines with J gene TRBJ1-3; no clear D. CDR1 and CDR2 (germline): LGHDT, YNNKEL (reference sequence). Trimming took off 1 base at V and 0 bases at J, with 7 bases between the two ends. The CDR3 consists of 15 residues. DNA of the CDR3: TGTGCCAGCAGCCAAGGATTACTCTCTGGAAACACCATATATTTT. Translation: CASSQGLLSGNTIYF.

This chain connects TRBV18 to TRBJ1-1, with D perhaps matching TRBD1 (5 bases). CDR3 length: 14 residues. Trimming stripped 4 bases from V and 4 bases from J, with 13 bases between. CDR1 is KGHSH and CDR2 is LQKENI in the germline V gene. CDR3 region: CASSLGHQLTEAFF. In DNA, the CDR3 is TGTGCCAGCTCACTTGGACACCAGCTCACTGAAGCTTTCTTT.

This clone was observed a single time. This rearrangement joins TRBV5-1 to TRBJ2-7; D might be TRBD1 (5 bases). CDR1 and CDR2 from the germline V gene are SGHRS and YFSETQ. Trimming removed 0 bases at V and 7 bases at J, with 17 bases between. This CDR3 contains 15 residues. The CDR3 nucleotides read TGCGCCAGCAGCTTGGGAACAGGTCCACCGAGAGAGCAGTACTTC. This encodes CASSLGTGPPREQYF.

This sequence joins TRBV3-1 (or the pseudogene TRBV3-2) and TRBJ2-1, with D unclear. With 1 base removed from V and 0 bases from J, the gap between germline ends came to 13 bases. CDR3 size: 17 residues. CDR1 is LGHDT, CDR2 YNNKEL, per germline (reference sequence). CDR3 nucleotides: TGTGCCAGCAGCCAAGTTAGCCTCCTTAGCTCCTACAATGAGCAGTTCTTC. Its protein is CASSQVSLLSSYNEQFF.

This sequence joins TRBV5-1 and TRBJ2-7, with D possibly matching TRBD2 (5 bases). Germline V gene lookup returns CDR1 SGHRS and CDR2 YFSETQ. The V end lost 1 base, the J end lost 5 bases, and 13 bases lay between the germline ends. The CDR3 has 14 residues. The CDR3 is CASSLSGFRDEQYF. Written as DNA, the CDR3 is TGCGCCAGCAGCTTGTCGGGGTTCCGGGACGAGCAGTACTTC.

This chain connects TRBV24-1 to TRBJ2-2; TRBD1 might be the D (6 bases). V gave up 6 bases and J gave up 3 bases, with 13 bases separating them. Germline values: CDR1 KGHDR, CDR2 SFDVKD. The CDR3 has 15 amino acids. CDR3 in DNA: TGTGCCACCAGTCCGAACAGGGAATACACCGGGGAGCTGTTTTTT. The encoded protein is CATSPNREYTGELFF.

V and J are TRBV7-2 and TRBJ2-7; TRBD1 agrees at 7 bases. Trimming removed 8 bases from V and 5 bases from J; junction bases left unmatched: 6. Per the germline V gene, CDR1 is SGHTA and CDR2 is FQGNSA. This CDR3 region has 12 residues. The CDR3 DNA is TGTGCCAGCGGCAAGACAGGGAACGAGCAGTACTTC. Its protein is CASGKTGNEQYF.

This clone was detected only once. The rearrangement uses TRBV5-1 and TRBJ2-2; 8 bases fit TRBD1. The germline gives CDR1 SGHRS, CDR2 YFSETQ. This CDR3 has 15 residues. The V gene end was trimmed by 0 bases and the J gene end by 4 bases; junction bases not matched to a gene: 2. The CDR3 here is CASSLAQGATGELFF. As DNA, the CDR3 is TGCGCCAGCAGCTTGGCCCAGGGGGCCACCGGGGAGCTGTTTTTT.

The chain combines TRBV16 with TRBJ2-1; D is possibly TRBD2 (6 bases). The V gene's germline CDR1 is KGHSY and CDR2 FQNENV. Trimming cost V 5 bases and J 3 bases, with 11 bases left between them. CDR3 length: 14 amino acids. The CDR3 protein is CASSSSDGYNEQFF. The CDR3 nucleotides read TGTGCCAGCAGCTCTAGCGACGGCTACAATGAGCAGTTCTTC. The whole variable domain, filled in from reference TRBV16 and TRBJ2-1, reads GEEVAQTPKHLVRGEGQKAKLYCAPIKGHSYVFWYQQVLKNEFKFLISFQNENVFDETGMPKERFSAKCLPNSPCSLEIQATKLEDSAVYFCASSSSDGYNEQFFGPGTRLTVL.

The rearrangement links TRBV5-1 to TRBJ2-1, with 7 bases lining up with TRBD2. Germline V lookup: CDR1 SGHRS, CDR2 YFSETQ. V shed 2 bases, J shed 2 bases, and the junction held 10 bases outside the gene matches. The CDR3 is 17 residues long. CDR3 bases: TGCGCCAGCAGCTTTTTTGGGAGGGCTTCTACCTACAATGAGCAGTTCTTC. Residues: CASSFFGRASTYNEQFF.

The chain uses TRBV2 and TRBJ1-6; 8 bases agree with TRBD1. The CDR3 is made up of 14 amino acids. The V gene's germline CDR1 is SNHLY and CDR2 FYNNEI. The J segment lost 6 bases and the V segment lost 4 bases, leaving 2 bases of the junction unmatched. In DNA form, the CDR3 reads TGTGCCAGCAGTGCAGACAGGGGTAATTCACCCCTCCACTTT. Translating it yields CASSADRGNSPLHF.

V gene TRBV5-1 combines with J gene TRBJ2-7, with a weak D call TRBD1 (5 bases). Germline CDR1 SGHRS, CDR2 YFSETQ. This CDR3 has 13 residues. V dropped 4 bases and J dropped 3 bases, with 11 bases sitting between them. CDR3 protein: CASSLRTFYEQYF. CDR3 sequence (DNA): TGCGCCAGCAGCCTACGGACATTCTACGAGCAGTACTTC.

The chain employs TRBV3-1 (or the pseudogene TRBV3-2) and TRBJ2-7, with 9 bases identical to TRBD1. The CDR3 spans 14 residues. The junction had 4 bases not matched to a gene; V was cut back by 4 bases and J by 3 bases. In germline, CDR1 is LGHDT, CDR2 YNNKEL (reference sequence). CDR3 residues: CASSLSGQGYEQYF. In DNA, the CDR3 is TGTGCCAGCAGCCTTTCGGGACAGGGCTACGAGCAGTACTTC.

J is TRBJ2-5 and V is TRBV5-1, with 13 positions matching TRBD2. The junction had 7 bases not matched to a gene; V was cut back by 5 bases and J by 0 bases. The CDR3 runs 17 residues. Looked up from germline, CDR1 is SGHRS and CDR2 is YFSETQ. DNA for the CDR3: TGCGCCAGCAGACGACTAGCGGGGGGAAGGTACCAAGAGACCCAGTACTTC. Translating gives CASRRLAGGRYQETQYF.